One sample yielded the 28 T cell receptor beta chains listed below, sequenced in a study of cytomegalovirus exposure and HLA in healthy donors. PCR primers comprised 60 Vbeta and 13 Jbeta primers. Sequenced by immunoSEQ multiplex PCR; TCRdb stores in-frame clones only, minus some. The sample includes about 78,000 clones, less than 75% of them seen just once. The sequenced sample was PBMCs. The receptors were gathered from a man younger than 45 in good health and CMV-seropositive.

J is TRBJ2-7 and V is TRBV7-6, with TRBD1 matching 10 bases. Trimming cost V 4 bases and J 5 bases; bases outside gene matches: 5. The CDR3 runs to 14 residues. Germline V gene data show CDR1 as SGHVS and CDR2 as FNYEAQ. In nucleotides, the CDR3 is TGTGCCAGCAGCTCCCGGGGGACAGGGGACGAGCAGTACTTC. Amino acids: CASSSRGTGDEQYF.

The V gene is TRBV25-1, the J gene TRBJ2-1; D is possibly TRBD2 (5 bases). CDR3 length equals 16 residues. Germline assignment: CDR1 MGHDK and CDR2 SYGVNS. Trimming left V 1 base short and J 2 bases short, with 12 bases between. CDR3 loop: CASSESGRVPYNEQFF. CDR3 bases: TGTGCCAGCAGTGAATCCGGGCGGGTTCCCTACAATGAGCAGTTCTTC. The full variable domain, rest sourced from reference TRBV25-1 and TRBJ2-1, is EADIYQTPRYLVIGTGKKITLECSQTMGHDKMYWYQQDPGMELHLIHYSYGVNSTEKGDLSSESTVSRIRTEHFPLTLESARPSHTSQYLCASSESGRVPYNEQFFGPGTRLTVL.

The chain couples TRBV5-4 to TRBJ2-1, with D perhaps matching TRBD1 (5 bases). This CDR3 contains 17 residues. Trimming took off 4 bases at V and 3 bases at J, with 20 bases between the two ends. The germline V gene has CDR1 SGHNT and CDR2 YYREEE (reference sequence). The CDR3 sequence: CASSLLVNPRGYNEQFF. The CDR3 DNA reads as TGTGCCAGCAGCCTTCTGGTGAACCCAAGGGGCTACAATGAGCAGTTCTTC. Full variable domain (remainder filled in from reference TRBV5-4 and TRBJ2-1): ETGVTQSPTHLIKTRGQQVTLRCSSQSGHNTVSWYQQALGQGPQFIFQYYREEENGRGNFPPRFSGLQFPNYSSELNVNALELDDSALYLCASSLLVNPRGYNEQFFGPGTRLTVL.

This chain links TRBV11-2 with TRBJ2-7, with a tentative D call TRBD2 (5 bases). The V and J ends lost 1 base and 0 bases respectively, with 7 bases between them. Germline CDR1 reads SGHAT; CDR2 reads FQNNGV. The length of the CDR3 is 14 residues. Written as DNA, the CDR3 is TGTGCCAGCAGCTTAGTGGACTCCTCCTACGAGCAGTACTTC. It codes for CASSLVDSSYEQYF.

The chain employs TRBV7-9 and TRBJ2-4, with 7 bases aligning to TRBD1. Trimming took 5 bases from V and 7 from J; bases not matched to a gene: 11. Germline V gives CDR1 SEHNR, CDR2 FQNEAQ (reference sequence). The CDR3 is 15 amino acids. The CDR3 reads CASSDPLEGANIQYF. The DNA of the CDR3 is TGTGCCAGCAGCGACCCTCTCGAGGGGGCGAACATTCAGTACTTC.

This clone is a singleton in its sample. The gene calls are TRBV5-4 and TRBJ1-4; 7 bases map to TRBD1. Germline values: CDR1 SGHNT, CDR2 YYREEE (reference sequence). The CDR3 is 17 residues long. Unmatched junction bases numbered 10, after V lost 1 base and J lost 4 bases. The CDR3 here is CASSLTIGTAINEKLFF. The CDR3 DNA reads TGTGCCAGCAGCTTGACTATCGGGACAGCTATTAATGAAAAACTGTTTTTT.

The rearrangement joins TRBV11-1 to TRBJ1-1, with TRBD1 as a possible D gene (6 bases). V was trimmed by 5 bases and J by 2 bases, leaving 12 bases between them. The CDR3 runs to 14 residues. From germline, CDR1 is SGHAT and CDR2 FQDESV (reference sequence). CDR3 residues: CASSNRVENTEAFF. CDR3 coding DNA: TGTGCCAGCAGCAACAGGGTGGAAAACACTGAAGCTTTCTTT.

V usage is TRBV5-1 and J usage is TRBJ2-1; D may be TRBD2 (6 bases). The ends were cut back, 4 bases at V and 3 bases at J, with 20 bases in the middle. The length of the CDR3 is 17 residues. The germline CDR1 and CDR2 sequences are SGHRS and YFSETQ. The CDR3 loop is CASSLGGLVIFYNEQFF. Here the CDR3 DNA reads TGCGCCAGCAGCCTCGGAGGGCTGGTCATATTCTACAATGAGCAGTTCTTC.

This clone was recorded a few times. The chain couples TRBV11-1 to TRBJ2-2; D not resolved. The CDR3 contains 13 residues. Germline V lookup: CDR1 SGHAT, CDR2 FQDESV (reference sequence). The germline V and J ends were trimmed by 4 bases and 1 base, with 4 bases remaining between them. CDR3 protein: CASSSENTGELFF. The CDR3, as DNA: TGTGCCAGCAGCTCAGAGAACACCGGGGAGCTGTTTTTT.

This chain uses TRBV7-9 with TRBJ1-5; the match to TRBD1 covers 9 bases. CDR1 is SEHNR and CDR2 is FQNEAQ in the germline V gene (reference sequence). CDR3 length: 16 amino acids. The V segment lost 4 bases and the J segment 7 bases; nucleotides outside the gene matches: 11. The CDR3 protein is CASSSGTGLEVQPQHF. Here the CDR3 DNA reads TGTGCCAGCAGCTCGGGGACAGGGTTAGAGGTCCAGCCCCAGCATTTT.

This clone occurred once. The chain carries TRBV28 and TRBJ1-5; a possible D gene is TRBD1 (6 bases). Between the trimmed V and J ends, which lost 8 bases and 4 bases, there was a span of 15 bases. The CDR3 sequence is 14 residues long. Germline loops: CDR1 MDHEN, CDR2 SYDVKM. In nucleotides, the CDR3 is TGTGCCAGCGGCCACAGGGCCCCTAATCAGCCCCAGCATTTT. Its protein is CASGHRAPNQPQHF.

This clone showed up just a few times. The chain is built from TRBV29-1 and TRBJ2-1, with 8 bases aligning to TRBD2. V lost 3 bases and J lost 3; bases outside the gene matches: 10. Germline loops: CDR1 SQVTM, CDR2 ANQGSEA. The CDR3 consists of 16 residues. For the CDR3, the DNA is TGCAGCGTTGACACTAGCGGTACCAAATTCTACAATGAGCAGTTCTTC. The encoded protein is CSVDTSGTKFYNEQFF.

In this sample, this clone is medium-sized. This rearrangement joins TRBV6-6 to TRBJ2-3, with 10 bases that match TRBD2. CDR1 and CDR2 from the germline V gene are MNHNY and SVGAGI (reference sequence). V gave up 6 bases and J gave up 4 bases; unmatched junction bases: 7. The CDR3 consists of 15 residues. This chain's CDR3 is CASSSPAGGSDTQYF. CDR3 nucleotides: TGTGCCAGCAGCTCTCCAGCGGGGGGGTCAGATACGCAGTATTTT.

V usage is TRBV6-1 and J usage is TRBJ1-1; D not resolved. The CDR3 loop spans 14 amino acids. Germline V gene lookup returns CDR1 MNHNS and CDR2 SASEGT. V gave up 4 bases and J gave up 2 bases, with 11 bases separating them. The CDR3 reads CASSGGLVNTEAFF. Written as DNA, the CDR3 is TGTGCCAGCAGTGGTGGACTTGTAAACACTGAAGCTTTCTTT.

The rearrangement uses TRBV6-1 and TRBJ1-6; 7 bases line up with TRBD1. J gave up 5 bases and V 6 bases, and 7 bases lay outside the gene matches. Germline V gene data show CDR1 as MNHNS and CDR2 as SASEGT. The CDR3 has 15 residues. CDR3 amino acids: CASRPGQFDNSPLHF. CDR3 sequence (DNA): TGTGCCAGCAGGCCGGGACAGTTTGATAATTCACCCCTCCACTTT.

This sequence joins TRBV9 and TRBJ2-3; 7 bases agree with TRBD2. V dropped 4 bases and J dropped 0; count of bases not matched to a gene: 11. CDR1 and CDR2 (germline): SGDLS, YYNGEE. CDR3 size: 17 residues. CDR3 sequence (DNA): TGTGCCAGCAGCCTCCCGGGGGAGCGGGGAAGCACAGATACGCAGTATTTT. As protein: CASSLPGERGSTDTQYF.

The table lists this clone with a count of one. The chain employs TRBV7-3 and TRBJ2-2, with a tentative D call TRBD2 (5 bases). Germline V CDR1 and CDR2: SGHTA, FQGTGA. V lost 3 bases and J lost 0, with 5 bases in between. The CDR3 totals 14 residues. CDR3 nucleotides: TGTGCCAGCAGCTTCGGGGCGAACACCGGGGAGCTGTTTTTT. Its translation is CASSFGANTGELFF.

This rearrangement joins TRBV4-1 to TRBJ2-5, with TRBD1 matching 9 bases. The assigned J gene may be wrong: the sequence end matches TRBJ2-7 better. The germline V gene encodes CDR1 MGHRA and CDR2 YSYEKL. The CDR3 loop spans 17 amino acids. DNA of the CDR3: TGCGCCAGCAGCCAAGATGAAACGCGGGACAGGGTATCCGAGCAGTACTTC. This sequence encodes CASSQDETRDRVSEQYF.

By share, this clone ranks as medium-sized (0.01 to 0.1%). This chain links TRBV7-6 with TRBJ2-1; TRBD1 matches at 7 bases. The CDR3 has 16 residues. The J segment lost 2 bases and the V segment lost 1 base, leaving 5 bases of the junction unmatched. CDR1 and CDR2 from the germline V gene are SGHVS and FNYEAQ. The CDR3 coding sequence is TGTGCCAGCAGCTTAGGAGCAGGGGGAACCTACAATGAGCAGTTCTTC. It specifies CASSLGAGGTYNEQFF.

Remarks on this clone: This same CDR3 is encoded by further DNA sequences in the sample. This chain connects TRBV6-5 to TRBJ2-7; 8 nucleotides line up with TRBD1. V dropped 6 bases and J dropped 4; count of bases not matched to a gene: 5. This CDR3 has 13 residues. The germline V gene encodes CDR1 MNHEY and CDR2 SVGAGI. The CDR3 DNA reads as TGTGCCAGCAGCAATGACAGGGGATACGAGCAGTACTTC. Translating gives CASSNDRGYEQYF.

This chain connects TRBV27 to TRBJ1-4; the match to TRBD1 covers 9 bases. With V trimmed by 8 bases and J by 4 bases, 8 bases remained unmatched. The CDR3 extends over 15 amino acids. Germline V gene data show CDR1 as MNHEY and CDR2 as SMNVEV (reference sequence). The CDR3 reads CASRSQGAGNEKLFF. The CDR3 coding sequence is TGTGCCAGCCGATCACAGGGGGCGGGTAATGAAAAACTGTTTTTT.

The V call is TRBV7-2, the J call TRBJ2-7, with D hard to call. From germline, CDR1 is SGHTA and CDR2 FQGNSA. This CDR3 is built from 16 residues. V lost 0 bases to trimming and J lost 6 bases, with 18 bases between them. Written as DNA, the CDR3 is TGTGCCAGCAGCTTAGCGGTAAGAAAGCCAGAGGCCGAGCAGTACTTC. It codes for CASSLAVRKPEAEQYF.

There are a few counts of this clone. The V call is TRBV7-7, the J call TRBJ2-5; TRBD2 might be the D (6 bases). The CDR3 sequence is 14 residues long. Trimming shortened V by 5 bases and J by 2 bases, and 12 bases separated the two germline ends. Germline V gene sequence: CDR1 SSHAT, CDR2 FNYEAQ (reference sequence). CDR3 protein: CASSRRGLQETQYF. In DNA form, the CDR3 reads TGTGCCAGCAGCCGCCGGGGGTTGCAAGAGACCCAGTACTTC.

The CDR3: CASSHAPGLAQLQETQYF. The CDR3 region has the DNA TGTGCCAGCAGCCATGCCCCGGGACTAGCTCAACTACAAGAGACCCAGTACTTC. This chain uses TRBV7-2 with TRBJ2-5; TRBD2 aligns across 9 bases. CDR3 length: 18 residues. V gave up 5 bases and J gave up 2 bases; unmatched junction bases: 15. CDR1 SGHTA and CDR2 FQGNSA come from the germline V gene. The whole variable domain, filled in from reference TRBV7-2 and TRBJ2-5, reads GAGVSQSPSNKVTEKGKDVELRCDPISGHTALYWYRQSLGQGLEFLIYFQGNSAPDKSGLPSDRFSAERTGGSVSTLTIQRTQQEDSAVYLCASSHAPGLAQLQETQYFGPGTRLLVL.

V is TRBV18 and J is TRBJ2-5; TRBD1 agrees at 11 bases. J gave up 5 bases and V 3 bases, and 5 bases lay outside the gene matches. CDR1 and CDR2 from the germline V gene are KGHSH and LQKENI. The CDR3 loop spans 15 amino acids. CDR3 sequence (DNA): TGTGCCAGCTCACCGGGACAGGGGGGTACGGAGACCCAGTACTTC. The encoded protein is CASSPGQGGTETQYF.

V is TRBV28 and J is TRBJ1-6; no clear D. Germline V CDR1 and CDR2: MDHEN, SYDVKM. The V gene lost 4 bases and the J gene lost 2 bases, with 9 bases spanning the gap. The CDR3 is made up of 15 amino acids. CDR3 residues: CASSSLTTYNSPLHF. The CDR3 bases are TGTGCCAGCAGTTCCCTTACTACCTATAATTCACCCCTCCACTTT.

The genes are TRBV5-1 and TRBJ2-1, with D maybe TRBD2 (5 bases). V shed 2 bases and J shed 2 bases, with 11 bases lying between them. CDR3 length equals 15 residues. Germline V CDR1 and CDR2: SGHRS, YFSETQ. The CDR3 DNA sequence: TGCGCCAGCAGCTTAAGTCTAGCAGCCTACAATGAGCAGTTCTTC. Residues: CASSLSLAAYNEQFF.

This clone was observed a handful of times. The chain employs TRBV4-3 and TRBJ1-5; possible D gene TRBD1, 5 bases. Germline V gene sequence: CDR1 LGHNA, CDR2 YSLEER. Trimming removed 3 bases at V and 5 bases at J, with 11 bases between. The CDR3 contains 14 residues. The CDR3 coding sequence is TGCGCCAGCAGCCATGACAGCTCCTATCAGCCCCAGCATTTT. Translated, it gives CASSHDSSYQPQHF.